This T cell receptor (beta chain) was obtained from a study of cytomegalovirus exposure and HLA in healthy donors. Primers included in the PCR were 60 Vbeta and 13 Jbeta primers. Clones were sequenced by immunoSEQ multiplex PCR, and TCRdb holds only the in-frame ones, with some missing. The profile shows about 130,000 clones, around 80% of them singletons. The junction had 5 bases not matched to a gene; V was cut back by 2 bases and J by 2 bases. The CDR3 is 15 amino acids. In germline, CDR1 is MNHNS, CDR2 SASEGT. The clonotype originates from a man between 50 and 59 years old in good health and CMV-seronegative. Input material: PBMCs. The chain couples TRBV6-1 to TRBJ1-2, with 7 nucleotides matching TRBD1. The CDR3 DNA is TGTGCCAGCAGTGAACTTGGGACAGTGAACTATGGCTACACCTTC. Amino acid sequence: CASSELGTVNYGYTF.